Following are 17 T cell receptor beta chains from one sample sequenced in a study of control samples from healthy donors and cancer patients. Repertoires were generated with immunoSEQ multiplex PCR, while TCRdb's copy carries only in-frame clones and drops some. This table holds 250,000 to 300,000 clones, about four fifths found once. The sample consisted of PBMCs. The receptors shown here come from a woman aged 60-75 years with lung cancer.

The chain uses TRBV29-1 and TRBJ2-3; D may correspond to TRBD1 or TRBD2 (5 bases each). The V end was cut by 7 bases, the J end by 1 base, with 15 bases between. Germline CDR1 and CDR2: SQVTM and ANQGSEA. This CDR3 has 14 amino acids. Written as DNA, the CDR3 is TGCAGCGGGACCGGGACCGCTGGCACAGATACGCAGTATTTT. Its translation is CSGTGTAGTDTQYF.

This clone was found a few times. The gene calls are TRBV28 and TRBJ1-1, with 7 bases lining up with TRBD1. The length of the CDR3 is 14 residues. The V gene end was trimmed by 3 bases and the J gene end by 5 bases; junction bases not matched to a gene: 6. CDR1 is MDHEN, CDR2 SYDVKM, per germline. CDR3 protein: CASSFEGARTEAFF. CDR3 coding DNA: TGTGCCAGCAGTTTTGAGGGGGCGCGTACTGAAGCTTTCTTT.

This chain uses TRBV7-9 with TRBJ1-2, with D possibly TRBD1 on 5 matching bases. Germline CDR1 and CDR2: SEHNR and FQNEAQ (reference sequence). The length of the CDR3 is 15 residues. V gave up 5 bases and J gave up 3 bases, with 16 bases separating them. The CDR3 protein is CASSPGRGIDYGYTF. In nucleotides, the CDR3 is TGTGCCAGCAGCCCAGGGCGGGGAATAGACTATGGCTACACCTTC.

This clone has just one count. The chain joins TRBV5-1 to TRBJ1-1; no clear D gene. The length of the CDR3 is 13 residues. Germline V gene lookup returns CDR1 SGHRS and CDR2 YFSETQ. Trimming left V 4 bases short and J 1 base short, with 8 bases between. CDR3 sequence reads: CASSNGGNTEAFF. The CDR3 DNA is TGCGCCAGCAGCAATGGTGGGAACACTGAAGCTTTCTTT.

This clone was found a few times. The rearrangement uses TRBV18 and TRBJ2-2; D gene unclear. The V end was cut by 0 bases, the J end by 5 bases, with 10 bases between. Germline-derived CDR1 and CDR2 are KGHSH and LQKENI. CDR3 length: 15 residues. The CDR3 reads CASSPPNGRTGELFF. DNA of the CDR3: TGTGCCAGCTCACCACCCAACGGAAGAACCGGGGAGCTGTTTTTT. The full variable domain, rest sourced from reference TRBV18 and TRBJ2-2, is NAGVMQNPRHLVRRRGQEARLRCSPMKGHSHVYWYRQLPEEGLKFMVYLQKENIIDESGMPKERFSAEFPKEGPSILRIQQVVRGDSAAYFCASSPPNGRTGELFFGEGSRLTVL.

The chain uses TRBV18 and TRBJ2-7; TRBD2 matches at 8 bases. Germline assignment: CDR1 KGHSH and CDR2 LQKENI. CDR3 size: 16 residues. The V segment lost 0 bases and the J segment 6 bases; nucleotides outside the gene matches: 10. This CDR3 is CASSPPPGGKVSEQYF. For the CDR3, the DNA is TGTGCCAGCTCACCACCCCCGGGGGGGAAAGTGAGCGAGCAGTACTTC.

The chain has TRBV28 and TRBJ1-5; unclear D gene. Germline V CDR1 and CDR2: MDHEN, SYDVKM. V shed 7 bases and J shed 1 base, with 5 bases lying between them. The length of the CDR3 is 12 residues. CDR3 protein: CASKQSNQPQHF. The CDR3 bases are TGTGCCAGCAAACAGAGCAATCAGCCCCAGCATTTT.

This rearrangement joins TRBV19 to TRBJ1-5, with D possibly being TRBD1 (5 bases). V dropped 0 bases and J dropped 2 bases, with 14 bases sitting between them. Germline loops: CDR1 LNHDA, CDR2 SQIVND (reference sequence). The CDR3 consists of 17 residues. CDR3: CASSIDGGVGGNQPQHF. CDR3 nucleotide sequence: TGTGCCAGTAGTATAGATGGGGGGGTCGGCGGCAATCAGCCCCAGCATTTT.

This clone showed up many times. Other DNA sequences in this specimen translate into the identical CDR3. The chain couples TRBV2 to TRBJ2-7; D is unresolved. Deletions cut 3 bases from V and 3 bases from J, with 0 bases between. Germline loops: CDR1 SNHLY, CDR2 FYNNEI. This CDR3 has 10 residues. This chain's CDR3 is CASSDYEQYF. The CDR3 DNA reads as TGTGCCAGCAGTGACTACGAGCAGTACTTC.

The V call is TRBV5-6, the J call TRBJ1-2; 7 bases are a match to TRBD1. Trimming cost V 1 base and J 5 bases; bases outside gene matches: 2. Germline V gene sequence: CDR1 SGHDT, CDR2 YYEEEE. The CDR3 totals 13 residues. The CDR3 is CASSLKQGYGYTF. CDR3 nucleotide sequence: TGTGCCAGCAGCTTGAAACAGGGGTATGGCTACACCTTC.

This clone has more than one count but fewer than ten. The chain is built from TRBV2 and TRBJ1-6; 7 bases line up with TRBD1. V shed 6 bases, J shed 10 bases, and the junction held 9 bases outside the gene matches. The length of the CDR3 is 14 residues. The germline V gene encodes CDR1 SNHLY and CDR2 FYNNEI. CDR3: CASRPTGKLSPLHF. Here the CDR3 DNA reads TGTGCCAGCAGGCCGACAGGGAAATTGTCACCCCTCCACTTT. Based on the CDR3 plus reference TRBV2 and TRBJ1-6, the full variable domain is EPEVTQTPSHQVTQMGQEVILRCVPISNHLYFYWYRQILGQKVEFLVSFYNNEISEKSEIFDDQFSVERPDGSNFTLKIRSTKLEDSAMYFCASRPTGKLSPLHFGNGTRLTVT.

V and J are TRBV18 and TRBJ1-3; D is unclear. The CDR3 is 17 amino acids. Deletions cut 1 base from V and 0 bases from J, with 13 bases between. Germline V lookup: CDR1 KGHSH, CDR2 LQKENI. The CDR3: CASSPQTDSTSGNTIYF. The CDR3, as DNA: TGTGCCAGCTCACCACAAACAGACTCGACCTCTGGAAACACCATATATTTT.

This clone was counted a few times. V usage is TRBV11-3 and J usage is TRBJ2-5, with 13 bases aligning to TRBD2. The CDR3 is 14 amino acids. The germline gives CDR1 SGHNT, CDR2 YENEEA. Trimming at V came to 5 bases and at J to 5 bases, leaving 2 bases not matched to a gene. In DNA form, the CDR3 reads TGTGCCAGCAGCCCGGGACTAGCGGGGGAGACCCAGTACTTC. Its translation: CASSPGLAGETQYF.

The CDR3 coding sequence is TGCGCCAGCAGACAGAACACGGAAACAGATACGCAGTATTTT. It translates to CASRQNTETDTQYF. The chain joins TRBV5-1 to TRBJ2-3; D call uncertain. The length of the CDR3 is 14 residues. The germline V gene has CDR1 SGHRS and CDR2 YFSETQ. The V and J ends lost 5 bases and 3 bases respectively, with 13 bases between them.

The chain recombines TRBV7-3 with TRBJ2-1; D remains ambiguous. The CDR3 totals 15 residues. CDR1 is SGHTA and CDR2 is FQGTGA in the germline V gene. Trimming removed 2 bases from V and 6 bases from J, with 14 bases in between. The CDR3 loop reads CASSLGPGLCNEQFF. The CDR3 region has the DNA TGTGCCAGCAGCTTAGGCCCTGGGCTGTGCAATGAGCAGTTCTTC.

J is TRBJ2-3 and V is TRBV13; no firm D call. The CDR3 has 12 amino acids. Trimming removed 5 bases from V and 6 bases from J, with 9 bases in between. CDR1 is PRHDT, CDR2 FYEKMQ, per germline (reference sequence). DNA of the CDR3: TGTGCCAGCAGCAATAGTCCCGATACGCAGTATTTT. Amino acid sequence: CASSNSPDTQYF. The full variable domain, rest sourced from reference TRBV13 and TRBJ2-3, is AAGVIQSPRHLIKEKRETATLKCYPIPRHDTVYWYQQGPGQDPQFLISFYEKMQSDKGSIPDRFSAQQFSDYHSELNMSSLELGDSALYFCASSNSPDTQYFGPGTRLTVL.

This clone came up once. V usage is TRBV29-1 and J usage is TRBJ2-7, with 10 bases fitting TRBD1. Germline CDR1 SQVTM, CDR2 ANQGSEA. CDR3 size: 13 residues. V lost 6 bases, J lost 4 bases, and 6 bases stayed unmatched. Here the CDR3 DNA reads TGCAGCGTGGCCGGGACAGGGGAGTACGAGCAGTACTTC. Encoded protein: CSVAGTGEYEQYF.